This TCR beta chain was identified during a study of human T cells and chemical hapten exposure (dated by TCRdb to about 2021). In the study overall: For sensitization, 2% DPC in acetone was applied to a 2 cm by 2 cm area of upper inner arm skin. Throughout the roughly 25-week study period, patients were also given weekly therapeutic DPC doses on the scalp. Patch testing was performed on the upper back with Finn chambers containing 0.01% DPC, and the patch tests were scored after 6 days according to International Contact Dermatitis Research Group standards. Most of the patients in the cohort were female, and the cohort covered alopecia areata with under or over 50% scalp involvement, alopecia totalis and alopecia universalis. Blood samples were taken from patients before sensitization (week 0) and then at 2, 6 and about 24 weeks after DPC sensitization. The study tracked peripheral blood TCR repertoire changes in vivo during primary and secondary sensitization to the hapten diphenylcyclopropenone (DPC) in alopecia patients. Blood for TCR sequencing was provided by twenty-nine alopecia patients at one to four time points (pre-sensitization, 2, 6 and 24 weeks). Libraries were pooled for sequencing, and per-sample TCR yields varied mainly because of small differences in library volumes within the pool. The paper as a whole reports these results and caveats: DPC sensitization did not change how many TCRs were above 1 in 1000 frequency, and no evidence was found of alterations in global repertoire structure. Patch test score was positively correlated with the number of PT1 expanded TCRs, with significance at thresholds 8, 16 and 32 but not at 4. Compared with pre-sensitization or healthy control sets, expanded TCRs formed significantly more large CDR3 similarity clusters, which is consistent with antigen-driven responses. Repeated subsampling changed both the strength of the expansion versus patch-test correlation and the threshold at which that correlation became significant. Because every patient had alopecia, a presumed autoimmune disease, the patients' immune response might differ from that of healthy individuals.

This clonotype showed up many times. Which antigen it targets is not known. Per-nucleotide qualities are absent, and no much larger clonotype sits a single base away. The sample's time point label, in plain terms: patch test 2, 6 weeks after DPC sensitization. Explained via the paper, the treatment or condition label denotes: therapeutic diphenylcyclopropenone sensitization with weekly scalp DPC. At every patch-test visit, the blood draw took place before the patch test was put on. Eligible patients were aged 18 to 70, diagnosed with alopecia, deemed suitable for DPC therapy, and excluded if pregnant. Total RNA was extracted from unfractionated whole blood that had been collected in Tempus Blood RNA tubes. Via the germline V gene, CDR1 is SNHLY and CDR2 FYNNEI. Deletion took 3 bases off V and 8 bases off J, with a span of 11 bases between the germline ends. The CDR3, from cysteine to phenylalanine, totals 13 residues. The DNA shown is the 39-base CDR3, in frame from base 1.

Library prep was done by RACE. Sequenced on a NextSeq 500. During library preparation, unique molecular identifiers were attached to individual cDNA molecules so that TCRs could be counted in a quantitative, reproducible way. For every blood RNA sample, sequencing covered both the TCR alpha and TCR beta chains. The source study handled its data this way. The median number of TCRs per sample was approximately 96,000, ranging from 23,224 to 690,600. The Decombinator software suite was used to annotate the V, J and CDR3 of the TCR reads. For the PS versus PT1 abundance plots, all samples were subsampled to the same number of TCRs (28,000). Expanded TCRs were defined as absent before sensitization and observed at least eight times at the 2-week time point. The public reads were run again by TCRdb, first through fastp at Q25 and then through MiXCR, and only productive beta chains were kept. Rows merge per CDR3 protein into single entries with the most common DNA and genes. It is TCRdb's table, rather than the study itself, that gives the V and J calls and clone size. The sample profile shows about 380,000 distinct CDR3 sequences; 6% to 7% of them were found once. Over 5.5% of the sample is held by the ten biggest clonotypes.

The V gene is TRBV2 and the J gene is TRBJ2-4; the D segment may tentatively be TRBD1 or TRBD2, each giving 5 matched bases. Source: whole blood, taken in connection with sensitization to the hapten diphenylcyclopropenone (DPC). This sequence was found in a woman between 18 and 30 years old with alopecia areata. Some clones in this sample may be carry-over from other donors' samples. The CDR3 in this case is CASSEVGVHIQYF. The sequenced DNA is TGTGCCAGCAGTGAGGTGGGGGTTCACATTCAGTACTTC. When the CDR3 is completed using the reference TRBV2 and TRBJ2-4 genes on either side, the full variable domain is EPEVTQTPSHQVTQMGQEVILRCVPISNHLYFYWYRQILGQKVEFLVSFYNNEISEKSEIFDDQFSVERPDGSNFTLKIRSTKLEDSAMYFCASSEVGVHIQYFGAGTRLSVL.